Listed below are T cell receptor beta chains from one sample, sequenced in a study of CD8+ T cells in alopecia areata. Sequencing used immunoSEQ multiplex PCR; TCRdb keeps in-frame clones, though not all of them. The top ten hold approximately 1.2% of the sample, which has more than 200,000 clones, roughly two thirds seen once. The source material was CD4+ T cells sorted from blood, sampled at week 0. The receptor set was obtained from a human donor with alopecia areata. CDR3s include the opening cysteine and the closing phenylalanine or tryptophan. The D gene is left open where the match is weak. Clone size, where shown, is once, few, many, or a class for clones that have expanded.

v_gene	abundance	d_gene	j_gene	CDR3nt	CDR3aa
TRBV30	few	NA	TRBJ1-1	TGTGCCTGGAAGAACGTTGCGTGGAACACTGAAGCTTTCTTT	CAWKNVAWNTEAFF
TRBV18	NA	NA	TRBJ2-3	TGTGCCAGCTCACCGCGTCGGGACACACTGAGCACAGATACGCAGTATTTT	CASSPRRDTLSTDTQYF
TRBV29-1	NA	TRBD1	TRBJ1-1	TGCAGCGTGGACAGGGGACTGAACACTGAAGCTTTCTTT	CSVDRGLNTEAFF
TRBV7-9	NA	NA	TRBJ1-5	TGTGCCAGCAGCTTTGAGCCTGGAGGCAATCAGCCCCAGCATTTT	CASSFEPGGNQPQHF
TRBV12-5	NA	NA	TRBJ2-3	TGTGCTAGTGGTTTGTACCTAACTAGCACAGATACGCAGTATTTT	CASGLYLTSTDTQYF
TRBV2	few	NA	TRBJ1-2	TGTGCCAGCAGTGAACCACCGGCCAACTATGGCTACACCTTC	CASSEPPANYGYTF
TRBV11-1	few	NA	TRBJ1-2	TGTGCCAGCAGCAAAGAGGGCCGATATGGCTACACCTTC	CASSKEGRYGYTF
TRBV18	NA	NA	TRBJ2-3	TGTGCCAGCTCACCACCGGCAGTGAGAGATACGCAGTATTTT	CASSPPAVRDTQYF
TRBV29-1	NA	NA	TRBJ1-2	TGCAGCGTTGCCGCCTTTGGCAGGGAGAATGGCTACACCTTC	CSVAAFGRENGYTF
TRBV7-9	NA	NA	TRBJ1-4	TGTGCCAGCAGCTTAGAGGGCGTCCAGTTGTTTTTT	CASSLEGVQLFF
TRBV29-1	NA	TRBD1	TRBJ1-1	TGCAGCGCAGGACAGGGGGCGAGATCTACTGAAGCTTTCTTT	CSAGQGARSTEAFF
TRBV30	once	TRBD1	TRBJ1-1	TGTGCCTGGAGCCCCTTTGGTAGGGGGCGCGTTAGCACTGAAGCTTTCTTT	CAWSPFGRGRVSTEAFF
TRBV11-2	NA	NA	TRBJ2-7	TGTGCCAGCAGCTTAGACAGGATGGAGTACTTC	CASSLDRMEYF
TRBV5-1	NA	TRBD1	TRBJ2-3	TGCGCCAGCAGCTCCGGGACAGGGACAGATACGCAGTATTTT	CASSSGTGTDTQYF
TRBV14	NA	NA	TRBJ2-7	TGTGCCAGCAGCCAAGCTGATACGCGGGACACGGGTAAAGAGCAGTACTTC	CASSQADTRDTGKEQYF
TRBV27	NA	NA	TRBJ1-2	TGTGCCAGCAGGGGTTCGGGATCCTATGGCTACACCTTC	CASRGSGSYGYTF
TRBV27	NA	TRBD1	TRBJ2-5	TGTGCCAGCAGTCCCATAACCGGGACAGTAAGGGGAACCCAGTACTTC	CASSPITGTVRGTQYF
TRBV7-2	NA	NA	TRBJ1-1	TGTGCCAGCAGCCCGGACGGGAACACTGAAGCTTTCTTT	CASSPDGNTEAFF
TRBV18	NA	NA	TRBJ2-7	TGTGCCAGCTCAGGCTCCTCTTACGAGCAGTACTTC	CASSGSSYEQYF
TRBV29-1	NA	NA	TRBJ1-1	TGCAGCGTTGATATGGGGACGGAAGCTTTCTTT	CSVDMGTEAFF
TRBV9	NA	NA	TRBJ2-1	TGTGCCAGCAGCGTAGTTACTAGCTCCAATGAGCAGTTCTTC	CASSVVTSSNEQFF
TRBV29-1	NA	NA	TRBJ2-7	TGCAGCGTTGCTTTCGGGTTAGGCGAGCAGTACTTC	CSVAFGLGEQYF
TRBV30	NA	TRBD1	TRBJ1-2	TGTGCCTGGAGCCTGACAGGGGGGTATGGCTACACCTTC	CAWSLTGGYGYTF